These T cell receptor beta chains were read from a single sample in a study of CD8+CD57+ T cells in acquired aplastic anemia. From the reads, TCRdb called clonotypes with MiXCR, one entry per CDR3 protein. This sample has 150,000 to 200,000 distinct CDR3 sequences; 48% occur once, and the top ten carry 30% to 40%. The specimen was sorted CD4+, CD8+, or CD8+CD57+ T cells (not recorded which) from PBMCs. All receptors come from a human donor with aplastic anemia. CDR3s include the opening cysteine and the closing phenylalanine or tryptophan.

TRBJ2-5	TRBV11-2	CASRLSLPQETQYF
TRBJ1-5	TRBV4-1	CASSQVLSGEPQHF
TRBJ2-5	TRBV7-3	CASSALGPGETQYF
TRBJ2-6	TRBV19	CASGETGANVLTF
TRBJ1-1	TRBV19	CASSIGLEAFF
TRBJ2-7	TRBV20-1	CSAATQADPYEQYF
TRBJ2-2	TRBV24-1	CATSGGGQNTGELFF
TRBJ1-1	TRBV19	CASSTSDTMNTEAFF
TRBJ1-1	TRBV7-9	CASNPGRGNAHNTEAFF
TRBJ1-4	TRBV7-9	CASSSVDPGLFF